This T cell receptor beta chain derives from a study of PD-1 blockade in classical Hodgkin lymphoma. Broader study findings: Baseline diversity in complete responders resembled that of newly diagnosed patients. Underlying causes for the observed repertoire differences were not defined, possibly disease activity or prior therapy. It was reported that newly diagnosed patients had less baseline TCR diversity than healthy donors.

The table came from immunoSEQ multiplex PCR; TCRdb's copy has only in-frame clones and leaves some out. The sample yields roughly 30,000 clones, 60% to 75% seen once. Each and every patient relapsed after autologous stem cell transplantation, and patients got differing brentuximab vedotin exposure. V gave up 2 bases and J gave up 0 bases, with 8 bases separating them. CDR1 and CDR2 (germline): SGHRS, YFSETQ. The CDR3 sequence is 14 residues long. Worth noting for this clone: Its antigen is currently unknown.

Sequenced material: peripheral blood mononuclear cells (PBMCs), taken before the second cycle of nivolumab. This chain joins TRBV5-1 and TRBJ1-1; D remains unclear. This TCR was sampled from a human donor with classical Hodgkin lymphoma. The CDR3 DNA reads as TGCGCCAGCAGCTTCCGGGCCTTGAACACTGAAGCTTTCTTT. Residues: CASSFRALNTEAFF. Full variable domain (outside the CDR3, taken from reference TRBV5-1 and TRBJ1-1): KAGVTQTPRYLIKTRGQQVTLSCSPISGHRSVSWYQQTPGQGLQFLFEYFSETQRNKGNFPGRFSGRQFSNSRSEMNVSTLELGDSALYLCASSFRALNTEAFFGQGTRLTVV.